The clone carrying this TCR beta chain was recorded a few times. The target antigen is unknown. Per the germline V gene, CDR1 is ENHRY and CDR2 is SYGVKD. The CDR3 totals 16 residues. Then a second PCR, running roughly 7 to 11 cycles, was carried out with a sample-barcoded 5' primer and a J-beta primer mix. TCRdb fed the 5' RACE reads into MiXCR, producing one record per CDR3 protein. The sample records roughly 1,500,000 distinct CDR3 sequences, roughly 32% being singletons. The record originates from a study of blood T cells in healthy people across ages. Study overall: Template-switching capture recovered about one barcoded beta molecule per two T cells. Study results and caveats: The study regarded diversity estimates from one million T cells as underestimates.

Each sample yielded at least 6 million isolated PBMCs. The receptor was isolated from a woman aged 25 to 45 in good health. The genes are TRBV10-3 and TRBJ2-5, with 14 bases aligning to TRBD2. The J call is in doubt because the DNA end fits TRBJ2-7 better. The sample consisted of blood. CDR3 loop: CAIMSTGLAGVSEQYF. In DNA form, the CDR3 reads TGTGCCATCATGTCTACGGGACTAGCGGGAGTAAGCGAGCAGTACTTC.